This is a list of T cell receptor beta chains from one sample in a study of naive and memory T cell subsets. TCRdb reprocessed the UMI-ligation and nested PCR reads via MiXCR and lists one record per CDR3 protein. The data hold 150,000 or so distinct CDR3 sequences, with 22% observed a single time. Sequences were obtained from naive CD4+ T cells from blood. These receptors all stem from a human donor in good health. Each CDR3 is given with its conserved first and last residue. Each record gives: V gene, clone size, CDR3 length, D gene, J gene, CDR3 DNA, CDR3 protein. The D gene is left open where the match is weak. Size values are once, few and many counts, or a class for expanded clones, and some rows have none.

v_gene: TRBV10-2
abundance: many
len: 13
d_gene: -
j_gene: TRBJ2-3
CDR3nt: TGCGCCAGCAGAGTAGGGAATGCAGATACGCAGTATTTT
CDR3aa: CASRVGNADTQYF

v_gene: TRBV5-1
abundance: -
len: 13
d_gene: TRBD1
j_gene: TRBJ1-1
CDR3nt: TGCGCCAGCAGCGGAGGACAGGGAACTGAAGCTTTCTTT
CDR3aa: CASSGGQGTEAFF

v_gene: TRBV6-4
abundance: -
len: 13
d_gene: -
j_gene: TRBJ1-2
CDR3nt: TGTGCCAGCCGCGGGCAGGGCCCGACTGGCTACACCTTC
CDR3aa: CASRGQGPTGYTF

v_gene: TRBV6-2/TRBV6-3
abundance: -
len: 16
d_gene: -
j_gene: TRBJ1-2
CDR3nt: TGTGCCAGCAGTTACACCACAGGAGGGTCGACCTATGGCTACACCTTC
CDR3aa: CASSYTTGGSTYGYTF

v_gene: TRBV24-1
abundance: few
len: 17
d_gene: TRBD2
j_gene: TRBJ2-3
CDR3nt: TGTGCCACCAGTGAACCATCCCCGGGACTAGCGGCGGATACGCAGTATTTT
CDR3aa: CATSEPSPGLAADTQYF

v_gene: TRBV6-5
abundance: few
len: 14
d_gene: TRBD1
j_gene: TRBJ2-7
CDR3nt: TGTGCCAGCAGTTACCTAAAAGGACAGGGGAGGCAGTACTTC
CDR3aa: CASSYLKGQGRQYF

v_gene: TRBV30
abundance: many
len: 11
d_gene: -
j_gene: TRBJ2-7
CDR3nt: TGTGCCTGGCGGGGACTTCGCGAGCAGTACTTC
CDR3aa: CAWRGLREQYF

v_gene: TRBV12-3/TRBV12-4
abundance: -
len: 13
d_gene: -
j_gene: TRBJ2-1
CDR3nt: TGTGCCAGCAGCCTCCTAGGCCCCGACGAGCAGTTCTTC
CDR3aa: CASSLLGPDEQFF

v_gene: TRBV12-3/TRBV12-4
abundance: -
len: 14
d_gene: -
j_gene: TRBJ1-6
CDR3nt: TGTGCCAGCAATGGGGGCGGCGTGAATTCACCCCTCCACTTT
CDR3aa: CASNGGGVNSPLHF

v_gene: TRBV29-1
abundance: few
len: 11
d_gene: -
j_gene: TRBJ2-3
CDR3nt: TGCAGCGTTGGGGAGTCAGATACGCAGTATTTT
CDR3aa: CSVGESDTQYF

v_gene: TRBV6-2/TRBV6-3
abundance: few
len: 14
d_gene: -
j_gene: TRBJ2-7
CDR3nt: TGTGCCAGCAAAGGCAGCCCACCTACCTACGAGCAGTACTTC
CDR3aa: CASKGSPPTYEQYF

v_gene: TRBV14
abundance: few
len: 13
d_gene: -
j_gene: TRBJ2-1
CDR3nt: TGTGCCAGCAGCCAAGATTGGGGCAATGAGCAGTTCTTC
CDR3aa: CASSQDWGNEQFF

v_gene: TRBV20-1
abundance: -
len: 15
d_gene: -
j_gene: TRBJ1-1
CDR3nt: TGCAGTGCTCTGATGTCCGACGTGGGCCGCACTGAAGCTTTCTTT
CDR3aa: CSALMSDVGRTEAFF

v_gene: TRBV28
abundance: -
len: 15
d_gene: -
j_gene: TRBJ2-2
CDR3nt: TGTGCCAGCAGGCCCAGGGCGGGGGCCGCCGGGGAGCTGTTTTTT
CDR3aa: CASRPRAGAAGELFF

v_gene: TRBV5-1
abundance: once
len: 13
d_gene: -
j_gene: TRBJ2-1
CDR3nt: TGCGCCAGCAGCTTGAGTCTGGGCGATGAGCAGTTCTTC
CDR3aa: CASSLSLGDEQFF

v_gene: TRBV23-1
abundance: -
len: 15
d_gene: TRBD2
j_gene: TRBJ2-1
CDR3nt: TGCGCCAGCAGTCCACTAGCGGGATTGAACAATGAGCAGTTCTTC
CDR3aa: CASSPLAGLNNEQFF

v_gene: TRBV28
abundance: few
len: 16
d_gene: -
j_gene: TRBJ1-3
CDR3nt: TGTGCCAGCAGTTTATCCCAGGGACTTGGTGGAAACACCATATATTTT
CDR3aa: CASSLSQGLGGNTIYF

v_gene: TRBV7-9
abundance: many
len: 16
d_gene: TRBD2
j_gene: TRBJ2-3
CDR3nt: TGTGCCAGCACTTTGATAGCGGGAGGGCCCACAGATACGCAGTATTTT
CDR3aa: CASTLIAGGPTDTQYF

v_gene: TRBV5-1
abundance: few
len: 17
d_gene: TRBD1
j_gene: TRBJ1-5
CDR3nt: TGCGCCAGCAGCCCAACCCCTCACAGGGGCGGGAATCAGCCCCAGCATTTT
CDR3aa: CASSPTPHRGGNQPQHF

v_gene: TRBV7-2
abundance: many
len: 14
d_gene: -
j_gene: TRBJ1-1
CDR3nt: TGTGCCAGCAGCTTACAGGGACTGAACACTGAAGCTTTCTTT
CDR3aa: CASSLQGLNTEAFF

v_gene: TRBV3-1
abundance: -
len: 13
d_gene: -
j_gene: TRBJ2-7
CDR3nt: TGTGCCAGCAGCCAAGGGATCACCTACGAGCAGTACTTC
CDR3aa: CASSQGITYEQYF

v_gene: TRBV7-3
abundance: -
len: 16
d_gene: TRBD2
j_gene: TRBJ2-1
CDR3nt: TGTGCCAGCAGCCCCTCAGGCGGGACTAGTCTTTTTGAGCAGTTCTTC
CDR3aa: CASSPSGGTSLFEQFF

v_gene: TRBV2
abundance: -
len: 15
d_gene: -
j_gene: TRBJ2-1
CDR3nt: TGTGCCAGCGGGACAGCGGGAGAATCGAGAAATGAGCAGTTCTTC
CDR3aa: CASGTAGESRNEQFF

v_gene: TRBV5-1
abundance: few
len: 16
d_gene: -
j_gene: TRBJ1-1
CDR3nt: TGCGCCAGCAGCTTGTTCCGAACGGCTCCGAACACTGAAGCTTTCTTT
CDR3aa: CASSLFRTAPNTEAFF

v_gene: TRBV6-6
abundance: few
len: 12
d_gene: TRBD2
j_gene: TRBJ2-5
CDR3nt: TGTGCCAGCAATCGACTAGCGGAGACCCAGTACTTC
CDR3aa: CASNRLAETQYF

v_gene: TRBV24-1
abundance: many
len: 14
d_gene: TRBD1
j_gene: TRBJ2-1
CDR3nt: TGTGCCACCAGTGGGCACAGGGGATGGAATGAGCAGTTCTTC
CDR3aa: CATSGHRGWNEQFF

v_gene: TRBV28
abundance: many
len: 15
d_gene: -
j_gene: TRBJ2-1
CDR3nt: TGTGCCAGCCGAACCGGACAGCCCTCTTACAATGAGCAGTTCTTC
CDR3aa: CASRTGQPSYNEQFF

v_gene: TRBV6-2/TRBV6-3
abundance: few
len: 15
d_gene: TRBD2
j_gene: TRBJ2-3
CDR3nt: TGTGCCAGCGGGGCCTTAGCGGGAGAGAGAGATACGCAGTATTTT
CDR3aa: CASGALAGERDTQYF

v_gene: TRBV6-2/TRBV6-3
abundance: -
len: 18
d_gene: TRBD2
j_gene: TRBJ2-1
CDR3nt: TGTGCCAGCAGTTACGGGCTAGCGGGCCGGATTAATTGGAATGAGCAGTTCTTC
CDR3aa: CASSYGLAGRINWNEQFF

v_gene: TRBV3-1
abundance: few
len: 15
d_gene: TRBD1
j_gene: TRBJ1-5
CDR3nt: TGTGCCAGCAGCCAGGACAGGGCTCCCAATCAGCCCCAGCATTTT
CDR3aa: CASSQDRAPNQPQHF

v_gene: TRBV7-2
abundance: -
len: 15
d_gene: TRBD2
j_gene: TRBJ2-1
CDR3nt: TGTGCCAGCACCTATTTCGGGGGGTGGGTCAATGAGCAGTTCTTC
CDR3aa: CASTYFGGWVNEQFF

v_gene: TRBV19
abundance: -
len: 13
d_gene: TRBD1
j_gene: TRBJ2-2
CDR3nt: TGTGCCAGTACCCGACAGGGCCCCGGGGAGCTGTTTTTT
CDR3aa: CASTRQGPGELFF

v_gene: TRBV28
abundance: many
len: 13
d_gene: -
j_gene: TRBJ1-1
CDR3nt: TGTGCCACACGGGGGACACTGAACACTGAAGCTTTCTTT
CDR3aa: CATRGTLNTEAFF

v_gene: TRBV12-3/TRBV12-4
abundance: -
len: 15
d_gene: TRBD2
j_gene: TRBJ2-1
CDR3nt: TGTGCCAGCAGGCAACTAGCGGGGTCCTACAATGAGCAGTTCTTC
CDR3aa: CASRQLAGSYNEQFF

v_gene: TRBV7-9
abundance: -
len: 14
d_gene: TRBD2
j_gene: TRBJ2-1
CDR3nt: TGTGCCAGCAGCTTGGGGACTAGCGGACTTGAGCAGTTCTTC
CDR3aa: CASSLGTSGLEQFF

v_gene: TRBV5-1
abundance: -
len: 15
d_gene: TRBD2
j_gene: TRBJ2-1
CDR3nt: TGCGCCAGCAGGCGACTAGCGGGTCCTGACAATGAGCAGTTCTTC
CDR3aa: CASRRLAGPDNEQFF

v_gene: TRBV3-1
abundance: few
len: 16
d_gene: -
j_gene: TRBJ2-4
CDR3nt: TGTGCCAGCAGCCCGTTAGGACCCTTAGCCAAAAACATTCAGTACTTC
CDR3aa: CASSPLGPLAKNIQYF

v_gene: TRBV10-1
abundance: few
len: 16
d_gene: TRBD2
j_gene: TRBJ2-1
CDR3nt: TGCGCCAGCAGTGAGTACATACTAGCGGGAAACAATGAGCAGTTCTTC
CDR3aa: CASSEYILAGNNEQFF

v_gene: TRBV7-9
abundance: -
len: 13
d_gene: -
j_gene: TRBJ2-7
CDR3nt: TGTGCCAGCAGCCCCGGCGGGCCCTACGAGCAGTACTTC
CDR3aa: CASSPGGPYEQYF

v_gene: TRBV5-4
abundance: few
len: 14
d_gene: TRBD2
j_gene: TRBJ2-5
CDR3nt: TGTGCCACCAAAGCGGGAGGGGCGTCGGAGACCCAGTACTTC
CDR3aa: CATKAGGASETQYF

v_gene: TRBV18
abundance: -
len: 12
d_gene: -
j_gene: TRBJ1-2
CDR3nt: TGTGCCAGCTCACATTCTAACTATGGCTACACCTTC
CDR3aa: CASSHSNYGYTF

v_gene: TRBV5-1
abundance: -
len: 14
d_gene: -
j_gene: TRBJ1-1
CDR3nt: TGCGCCAGCAGCTTGGATCGATCGGGCACTGAAGCTTTCTTT
CDR3aa: CASSLDRSGTEAFF

v_gene: TRBV10-3
abundance: -
len: 12
d_gene: -
j_gene: TRBJ2-7
CDR3nt: TGTGCCACATATGGAAGCTCCTACGAGCAGTACTTC
CDR3aa: CATYGSSYEQYF

v_gene: TRBV12-3/TRBV12-4
abundance: -
len: 13
d_gene: -
j_gene: TRBJ2-1
CDR3nt: TGTGCCAGCAGCCCTACTAGTGTGGATGAGCAGTTCTTC
CDR3aa: CASSPTSVDEQFF

v_gene: TRBV7-9
abundance: many
len: 14
d_gene: -
j_gene: TRBJ2-3
CDR3nt: TGTGCCAGCAGCCAGCAGACTAGCACAGATACGCAGTATTTT
CDR3aa: CASSQQTSTDTQYF

v_gene: TRBV11-2
abundance: few
len: 16
d_gene: TRBD2
j_gene: TRBJ2-2
CDR3nt: TGTGCCAGCAGCTTCACTAGCGGGAGGCCCACCGGGGAGCTGTTTTTT
CDR3aa: CASSFTSGRPTGELFF

v_gene: TRBV29-1
abundance: many
len: 14
d_gene: -
j_gene: TRBJ2-2
CDR3nt: TGCAGCGCCCCTGTGGGCGGGTTAACCGGGGAGCTGTTTTTT
CDR3aa: CSAPVGGLTGELFF

v_gene: TRBV29-1
abundance: -
len: 13
d_gene: -
j_gene: TRBJ2-5
CDR3nt: TGCAGCGTTGACGGAGGGGGGGGAGAGACCCAGTACTTC
CDR3aa: CSVDGGGGETQYF

v_gene: TRBV3-1
abundance: -
len: 14
d_gene: -
j_gene: TRBJ2-7
CDR3nt: TGTGCCAGCAGCCAAGGGAGACTCCTAGGAAAGCAGTACTTC
CDR3aa: CASSQGRLLGKQYF

v_gene: TRBV11-2
abundance: few
len: 15
d_gene: -
j_gene: TRBJ1-1
CDR3nt: TGTGCCAGCAGCTTGGGGCTTCGGGGGAACACTGAAGCTTTCTTT
CDR3aa: CASSLGLRGNTEAFF

v_gene: TRBV27
abundance: -
len: 17
d_gene: TRBD1
j_gene: TRBJ2-6
CDR3nt: TGTGCCAGCAGTTCCGGGACAGGGTACTCTGGGGCCAACGTCCTGACTTTC
CDR3aa: CASSSGTGYSGANVLTF

v_gene: TRBV1
abundance: -
len: 17
d_gene: -
j_gene: TRBJ2-7
CDR3nt: TGCACCATGCCTACAGCCTGTATGAGGGACAGCCAAGGCGAGCAGTACTTC
CDR3aa: CTMPTACMRDSQGEQYF

v_gene: TRBV4-1
abundance: many
len: 15
d_gene: -
j_gene: TRBJ1-1
CDR3nt: TGCGCCAGCAGCCGACCCCCGGACAGGAACACTGAAGCTTTCTTT
CDR3aa: CASSRPPDRNTEAFF

v_gene: TRBV19
abundance: many
len: 16
d_gene: -
j_gene: TRBJ2-1
CDR3nt: TGTGCCAGTAGTATAGCTTATCTGACTGGCTCGAATGAGCAGTTCTTC
CDR3aa: CASSIAYLTGSNEQFF